This T cell receptor beta chain was observed in a study of shared clonotypes between healthy human individuals. Study-level results: A small donor pool kept down the genetic and exposure-history diversity that was represented. Investigators expected sequencing depth to affect clonotype sharing among donors.

Here immunoSEQ multiplex PCR was the method, and the copy in TCRdb shows in-frame clones only, minus some. The sample carries around 1 million clones, less than 85% recorded once. Note on this clone: Its antigen is unidentified.

Trimming stripped 0 bases from V and 2 bases from J, with 14 bases between. Germline CDR1 and CDR2: SGHRS and YFSETQ. The CDR3 contains 16 residues. Source material: memory CD4+ T cells sorted from blood. The subset here: CD45RA-negative fraction. This receptor was obtained from a man younger than 35 in good health. V and J are TRBV5-1 and TRBJ1-1, with D possibly TRBD1 on 5 matching bases. The CDR3 loop is CASSLVPSTGNTEAFF. The DNA for the CDR3 is TGCGCCAGCAGCTTGGTTCCCTCCACAGGTAACACTGAAGCTTTCTTT.